Below, 10 T cell receptor beta chains from the same sample are listed, as sequenced in a study of CXCR3-negative and CXCR3-positive naive CD8 T cells (dated by TCRdb to about 2019). The sequencer listed for this sample is NextSeq 550. The Human TCR Profiling Kit (MiLaboratory) was used to prepare UMI-labeled 5' RACE TRB cDNA libraries. TCRdb reanalyzed the reads, keeping one entry per CDR3 protein sequence and omitting DNA. The sample table holds approximately 140,000 distinct CDR3 sequences. Around 0.3% of the sample goes to the ten largest clones. Antigens of these TCRs are unknown. The paper as a whole reports these results and caveats: Compared with CXCR3-negative naive cells, CXCR3-positive naive cells had TRB CDR3s with higher hydrophobicity (lower Kidera factor 4), lower energy, and higher strength and volume indices.

The source material was naive CXCR3+ CD8+ T cells from blood. The meaning of the sample's cell subset or site label: CD45RO-CCR7+CD27+CD95- naive CD8+ T cells expressing CXCR3 (TNR3+). These receptors all come from a human donor in good health. Some clones in this sample may be carry-over from other donors' samples.

This chain joins TRBV27 and TRBJ1-2. The CDR3 contains 14 residues. Germline V lookup: CDR1 MNHEY, CDR2 SMNVEV (reference sequence). CDR3 sequence reads: CASSFSGLLGGYTF.

The rearrangement joins TRBV21-1 to TRBJ2-3. TRBV21-1 is assigned pseudogene status. The CDR3 contains 16 residues. CDR3 protein: CASIYQTWTRQDTQYF.

The V gene is TRBV7-9, the J gene TRBJ2-7; no DNA is available, so the TRBD2 call from TCRdb remains unchecked. The CDR3 spans 15 residues. The V gene's germline CDR1 is SEHNR and CDR2 FQNEAQ (reference sequence). This CDR3 reads CASSLTGQRGDEQYF.

The chain employs TRBV29-1 and TRBJ2-7. CDR3 length equals 11 residues. Germline assignment: CDR1 SQVTM and CDR2 ANQGSEA. CDR3 sequence: CSVEETYEQYF.

The chain couples TRBV20-1 to TRBJ2-5; the D call from TCRdb, TRBD1, cannot be confirmed without DNA. This CDR3 is built from 16 residues. Germline lookup yields CDR1 DFQATT and CDR2 SNEGSKA (reference sequence). The CDR3 spells CSATQRAARGMKTQYF.

CDR3 residues: CASSQEAGDANYGYTF. The chain carries TRBV4-3 and TRBJ1-2. This CDR3 contains 16 residues. Germline-derived CDR1 and CDR2 are LGHNA and YSLEER.

This chain links TRBV19 with TRBJ1-1. This CDR3 has 13 residues. Germline loops: CDR1 LNHDA, CDR2 SQIVND (reference sequence). CDR3 residues: CASSIALNTEAFF.

The rearrangement uses TRBV2 and TRBJ2-5; the TRBD1 assignment by TCRdb is unverifiable without DNA. The germline V gene encodes CDR1 SNHLY and CDR2 FYNNEI. The CDR3 spans 16 residues. CDR3: CASSLQGEGYQETQCF.

The chain links TRBV7-6 to TRBJ2-1; with no DNA, the TCRdb D assignment of TRBD2 cannot be verified. Germline assignment: CDR1 SGHVS and CDR2 FNYEAQ. The CDR3 length is 18 residues. The CDR3 is CASSLEPQGLAGNNEQFF.

The chain has TRBV29-1 and TRBJ1-1; as DNA is missing, the TRBD1 call by TCRdb cannot be tested. Germline-derived CDR1 and CDR2 are SQVTM and ANQGSEA. The CDR3 extends over 11 amino acids. Here the CDR3 reads CSVGQERGAFF.